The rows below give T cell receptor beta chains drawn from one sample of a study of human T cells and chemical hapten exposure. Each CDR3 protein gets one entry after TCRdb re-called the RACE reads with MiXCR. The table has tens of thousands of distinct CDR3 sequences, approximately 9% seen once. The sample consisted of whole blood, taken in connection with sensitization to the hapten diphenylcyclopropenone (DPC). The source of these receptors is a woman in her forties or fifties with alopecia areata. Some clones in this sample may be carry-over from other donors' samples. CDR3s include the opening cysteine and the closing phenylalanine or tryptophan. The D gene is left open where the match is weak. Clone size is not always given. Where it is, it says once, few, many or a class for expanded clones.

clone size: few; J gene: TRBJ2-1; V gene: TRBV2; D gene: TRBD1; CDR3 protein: CASSGTGGAKFF; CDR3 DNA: TGTGCCAGCAGTGGAACAGGGGGCGCTAAGTTCTTC
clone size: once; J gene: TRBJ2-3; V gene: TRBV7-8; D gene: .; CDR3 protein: CASSSSGPDTQYF; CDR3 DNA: TGTGCCAGCAGCTCGAGCGGGCCAGATACGCAGTATTTT
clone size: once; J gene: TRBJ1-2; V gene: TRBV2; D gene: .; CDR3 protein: CASALYDPRDYGYTF; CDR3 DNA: TGTGCCAGCGCTCTCTATGACCCCAGGGACTATGGCTACACCTTC
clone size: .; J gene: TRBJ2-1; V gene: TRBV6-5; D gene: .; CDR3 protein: CARFRPGRKGGEQFF; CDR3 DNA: TGTGCCAGGTTCCGTCCGGGAAGGAAAGGTGGTGAGCAGTTCTTC
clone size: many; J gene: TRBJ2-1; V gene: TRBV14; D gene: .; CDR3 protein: CASSQDLLGNEQFF; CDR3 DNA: TGTGCCAGCAGCCAAGATCTTCTAGGGAATGAGCAGTTCTTC
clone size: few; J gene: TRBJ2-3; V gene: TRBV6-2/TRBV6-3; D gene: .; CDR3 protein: CASRETDTQYF; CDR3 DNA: TGTGCCAGCAGGGAGACAGATACGCAGTATTTT
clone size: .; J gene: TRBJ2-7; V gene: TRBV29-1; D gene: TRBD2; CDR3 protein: CSVERGGNYEQYF; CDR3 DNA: TGCAGCGTTGAACGGGGGGGGAACTACGAGCAGTACTTC
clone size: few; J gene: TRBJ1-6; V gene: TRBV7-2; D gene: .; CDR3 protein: CASSPSNRVINSPLHF; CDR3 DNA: TGTGCCAGCAGCCCCTCGAACAGGGTAATCAATTCACCCCTCCACTTT
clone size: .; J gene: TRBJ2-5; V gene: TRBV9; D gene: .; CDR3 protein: CASSGTRGETQYF; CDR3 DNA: TGTGCCAGCAGCGGGACTCGCGGGGAGACCCAGTACTTC
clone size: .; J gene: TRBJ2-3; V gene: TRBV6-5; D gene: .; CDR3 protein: CASKEGLLSLDTQYF; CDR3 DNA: TGTGCCAGCAAAGAAGGCCTCCTTAGCCTAGATACGCAGTATTTT
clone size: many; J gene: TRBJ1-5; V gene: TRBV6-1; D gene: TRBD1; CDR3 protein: CASSPQTGGHQPQHF; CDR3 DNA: TGTGCCAGCAGTCCCCAGACAGGGGGACATCAGCCCCAGCATTTT
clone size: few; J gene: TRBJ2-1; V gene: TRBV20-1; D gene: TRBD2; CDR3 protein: CSADGTSGRGNEQFF; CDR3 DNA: TGCAGTGCTGATGGGACTAGCGGGAGGGGCAATGAGCAGTTCTTC
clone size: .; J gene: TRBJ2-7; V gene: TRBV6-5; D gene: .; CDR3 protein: CASRQGAYEQYF; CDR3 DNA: TGTGCCAGCAGACAGGGCGCCTACGAGCAGTACTTC
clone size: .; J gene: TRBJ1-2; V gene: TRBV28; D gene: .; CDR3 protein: CASSLFGYGYTF; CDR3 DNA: TGTGCCAGCAGTTTATTCGGATATGGCTACACCTTC
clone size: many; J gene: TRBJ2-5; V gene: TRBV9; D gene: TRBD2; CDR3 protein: CASSLSGGARETQYF; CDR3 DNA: TGTGCCAGCAGCTTGAGCGGGGGGGCACGGGAGACCCAGTACTTC
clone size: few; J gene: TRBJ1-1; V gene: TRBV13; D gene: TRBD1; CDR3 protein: CASSFRDRNTEAFF; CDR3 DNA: TGTGCCAGCAGCTTTCGGGACAGAAACACTGAAGCTTTCTTT